The 11 T cell receptor beta chains in this list originate from one sample, sequenced in a study of prognosis after radiotherapy for stage I lung cancer. Researchers used two-round multiplex PCR to amplify TCR beta CDR3 starting from genomic DNA. First-round PCR employed TRBV- and TRBJ-specific primers for each gene. Each CDR3 protein gets one entry after TCRdb re-called the multiplex PCR reads with MiXCR. The sample has tens of thousands of distinct CDR3 sequences, around a quarter seen once. Sample: PBMCs, taken before or after stereotactic body radiation therapy (not recorded which). These receptors originate from a donor of 50 years or more with non-small cell lung cancer.

About this clonotype: It is likely a read error: a sequence one base away is far more abundant. The chain combines TRBV6-4 with TRBJ1-6; D is possibly TRBD1 (6 bases). This CDR3 is 14 amino acids long. From germline, CDR1 is MRHNA and CDR2 SNTAGT. Trimming removed 5 bases at V and 9 bases at J, with 14 bases between. This CDR3 is CASSCTGLGSPLHF. CDR3 DNA: TGTGCCAGCAGTTGCACAGGGTTGGGTTCACCCCTCCACTTT.

This clonotype was seen repeatedly, ten times or more. The V call is TRBV5-1, the J call TRBJ1-1, with 8 bases fitting TRBD1. Germline CDR1 SGHRS, CDR2 YFSETQ. The CDR3 sequence is 15 residues long. The V gene end was trimmed by 0 bases and the J gene end by 6 bases; junction bases not matched to a gene: 7. This CDR3 reads CASSLGTGRIAEAFF. The CDR3, as DNA: TGCGCCAGCAGCTTGGGGACAGGGCGGATCGCTGAAGCTTTCTTT.

With respect to this clonotype: A far larger clone is one nucleotide away, so this likely arose from a read error. This chain links TRBV6-9 with TRBJ2-3; D might be TRBD2 (5 bases). From germline, CDR1 is MNHGY and CDR2 SVAAGI. The CDR3 runs to 18 residues. Trimming stripped 5 bases from V and 1 base from J, with 22 bases between. This chain's CDR3 is CASSDGGSTRRRTDTQYF. Here the CDR3 DNA reads TGTGCCAGCAGTGATGGAGGTAGTACTAGACGCCGCACAGATACGCAGTATTTT.

In this sample, this clonotype turned up many times. The V call is TRBV5-8, the J call TRBJ1-5; 8 nucleotides line up with TRBD1. This CDR3 comprises 16 residues. Germline trimming cut 4 bases from V and 9 bases from J; bases unmatched to any gene: 15. The germline gives CDR1 SGHTS, CDR2 YDEGEE. The CDR3 nucleotides are TGTGCCAGCAGCCGCATCTTGGGACAGGCCGCGGGGCCCCAGCATTTT. It translates to CASSRILGQAAGPQHF.

This clonotype was observed many times. The genes are TRBV19 and TRBJ2-7; 8 bases are shared with TRBD1. Germline loops: CDR1 LNHDA, CDR2 SQIVND (reference sequence). The CDR3 is made up of 13 amino acids. V was pared by 3 bases and J by 5 bases, with 3 bases of the junction left unmatched. The CDR3 DNA reads as TGTGCCAGTAGTATGCAGGGGGCAAACGAGCAGTACTTC. Translated, it gives CASSMQGANEQYF.

This clonotype was detected many times. This chain connects TRBV6-1 to TRBJ1-2; D remains unclear. Germline V CDR1 and CDR2: MNHNS, SASEGT. This CDR3 is 13 amino acids long. The V gene lost 5 bases and the J gene lost 5 bases, with 12 bases spanning the gap. The CDR3 here is CASSTQTGYGYTF. The CDR3 bases are TGTGCCAGCAGTACCCAGACCGGGTATGGCTACACCTTC.

This clonotype was recorded many times. The chain is built from TRBV20-1 and TRBJ2-7, with TRBD2 matching 7 bases. With 2 bases clipped from V and 4 bases from J, the junction kept 14 bases outside the gene matches. This CDR3 has 16 amino acids. Germline CDR1 DFQATT, CDR2 SNEGSKA (reference sequence). The CDR3 protein is CSARSRRGGGQYEQYF. DNA for the CDR3: TGCAGTGCTAGATCCCGTCGTGGGGGAGGGCAATACGAGCAGTACTTC.

This clonotype was seen ten or more times. V is TRBV10-3 and J is TRBJ1-6, with TRBD1 matching 7 bases. V was clipped by 4 bases and J by 7 bases; unmatched bases: 4. CDR3 length: 14 residues. Germline lookup yields CDR1 ENHRY and CDR2 SYGVKD. CDR3 sequence: CAISGRGKNSPLHF. In DNA form, the CDR3 reads TGTGCCATCAGTGGCAGGGGGAAGAATTCACCCCTCCACTTT.

The rearrangement links TRBV5-1 to TRBJ2-3; 11 bases agree with TRBD1. The length of the CDR3 is 17 residues. Germline V gene data show CDR1 as SGHRS and CDR2 as YFSETQ. The junction had 14 bases not matched to a gene; V was cut back by 7 bases and J by 4 bases. The CDR3 DNA is TGCGCCAGCCGAAACGATTCGGGGACAGGGGGACCAGATACGCAGTATTTT. It specifies CASRNDSGTGGPDTQYF. Full variable domain (missing parts from reference TRBV5-1 and TRBJ2-3): KAGVTQTPRYLIKTRGQQVTLSCSPISGHRSVSWYQQTPGQGLQFLFEYFSETQRNKGNFPGRFSGRQFSNSRSEMNVSTLELGDSALYLCASRNDSGTGGPDTQYFGPGTRLTVL.

This clonotype was picked up many times. The gene calls are TRBV12-3 or TRBV12-4 and TRBJ1-4; 7 nucleotides agree with TRBD1. CDR3 length: 14 residues. The V gene end was trimmed by 6 bases and the J gene end by 5 bases; junction bases not matched to a gene: 6. CDR3 sequence: CASRAGTANEKLFF. The CDR3 DNA sequence: TGTGCCAGCAGGGCCGGGACAGCAAATGAAAAACTGTTTTTT.

This clonotype has a count of ten or more. The V call is TRBV10-2, the J call TRBJ1-1, with D possibly TRBD1 on 5 matching bases. V gave up 9 bases and J gave up 3 bases, with 20 bases separating them. The germline V gene has CDR1 WSHSY and CDR2 SAAADI. CDR3 size: 15 residues. The CDR3 loop reads CASLSFSGGDTEAFF. The CDR3 region has the DNA TGCGCCAGTTTAAGTTTCTCGGGGGGAGACACTGAAGCTTTCTTT.